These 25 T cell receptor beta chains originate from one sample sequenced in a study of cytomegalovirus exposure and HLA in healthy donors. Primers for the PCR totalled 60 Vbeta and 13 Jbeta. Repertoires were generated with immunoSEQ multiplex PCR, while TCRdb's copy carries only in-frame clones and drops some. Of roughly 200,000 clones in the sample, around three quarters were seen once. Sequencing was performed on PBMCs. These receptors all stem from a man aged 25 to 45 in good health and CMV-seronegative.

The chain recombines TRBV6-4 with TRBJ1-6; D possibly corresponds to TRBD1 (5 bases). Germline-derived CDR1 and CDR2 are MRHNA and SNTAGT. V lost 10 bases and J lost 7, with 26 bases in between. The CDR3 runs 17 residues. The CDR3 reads CATWRDELEGLNSPLHF. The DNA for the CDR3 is TGTGCCACCTGGAGGGACGAACTGGAGGGATTAAATTCACCCCTCCACTTT.

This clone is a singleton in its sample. CDR3 residues: CASSFTQGGGTEAFF. The CDR3 coding sequence is TGCGCCAGCAGCTTTACACAGGGAGGGGGCACTGAAGCTTTCTTT. This chain connects TRBV5-1 to TRBJ1-1, with TRBD1 as a possible D gene (6 bases). This CDR3 spans 15 amino acids. V lost 2 bases, J lost 4 bases, and 15 bases lay in between. In germline, CDR1 is SGHRS, CDR2 YFSETQ.

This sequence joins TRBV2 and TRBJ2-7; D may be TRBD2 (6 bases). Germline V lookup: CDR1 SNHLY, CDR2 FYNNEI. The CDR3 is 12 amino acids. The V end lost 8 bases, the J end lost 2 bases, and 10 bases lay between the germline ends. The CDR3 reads CASQRETYEQYF. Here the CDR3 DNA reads TGTGCCAGCCAACGGGAGACCTACGAGCAGTACTTC.

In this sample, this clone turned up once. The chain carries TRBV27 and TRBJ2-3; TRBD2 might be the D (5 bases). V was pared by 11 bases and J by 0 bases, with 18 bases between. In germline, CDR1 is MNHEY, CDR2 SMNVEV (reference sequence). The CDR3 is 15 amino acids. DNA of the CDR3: TGTGCCGAGCACGCGTTCCGGGGAAGCACAGATACGCAGTATTTT. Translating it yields CAEHAFRGSTDTQYF.

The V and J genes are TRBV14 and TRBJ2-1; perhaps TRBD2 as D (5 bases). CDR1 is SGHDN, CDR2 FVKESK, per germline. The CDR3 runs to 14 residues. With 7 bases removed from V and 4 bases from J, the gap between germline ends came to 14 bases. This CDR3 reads CASNLRESYNEQFF. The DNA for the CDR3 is TGTGCCAGCAACTTGAGGGAGAGTTACAATGAGCAGTTCTTC.

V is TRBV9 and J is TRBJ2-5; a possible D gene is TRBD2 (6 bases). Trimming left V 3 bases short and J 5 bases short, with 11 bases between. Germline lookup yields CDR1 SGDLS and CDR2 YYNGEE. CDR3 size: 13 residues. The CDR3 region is CASSARAGETQYF. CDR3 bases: TGTGCCAGCAGCGCCAGGGCGGGGGAGACCCAGTACTTC.

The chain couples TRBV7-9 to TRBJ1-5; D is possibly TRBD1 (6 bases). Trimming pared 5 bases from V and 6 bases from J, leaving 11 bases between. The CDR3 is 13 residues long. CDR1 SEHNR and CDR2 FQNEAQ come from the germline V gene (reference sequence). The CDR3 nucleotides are TGTGCCAGCAGCCGAGGGGGTAGTCAGCCCCAGCATTTT. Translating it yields CASSRGGSQPQHF.

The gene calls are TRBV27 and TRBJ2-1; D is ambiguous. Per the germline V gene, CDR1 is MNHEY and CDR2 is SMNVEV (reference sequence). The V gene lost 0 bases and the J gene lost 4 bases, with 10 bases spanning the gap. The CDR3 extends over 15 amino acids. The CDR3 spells CASSLSAGYYNEQFF. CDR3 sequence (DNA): TGTGCCAGCAGTTTATCGGCAGGATATTACAATGAGCAGTTCTTC.

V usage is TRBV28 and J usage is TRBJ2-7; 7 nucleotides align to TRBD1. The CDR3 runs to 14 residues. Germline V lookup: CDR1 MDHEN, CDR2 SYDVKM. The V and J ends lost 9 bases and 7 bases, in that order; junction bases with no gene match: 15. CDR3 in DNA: TGTGCCAGTGGAATACAGGGGCCCCCATGGGAGCAGTACTTC. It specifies CASGIQGPPWEQYF.

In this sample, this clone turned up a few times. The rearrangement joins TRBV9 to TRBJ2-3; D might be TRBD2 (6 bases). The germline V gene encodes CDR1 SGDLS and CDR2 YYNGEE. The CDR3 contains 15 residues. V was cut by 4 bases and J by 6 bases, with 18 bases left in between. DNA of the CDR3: TGTGCCAGCAGCCTCAGAGGGAGGTCATATGATACGCAGTATTTT. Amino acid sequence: CASSLRGRSYDTQYF.

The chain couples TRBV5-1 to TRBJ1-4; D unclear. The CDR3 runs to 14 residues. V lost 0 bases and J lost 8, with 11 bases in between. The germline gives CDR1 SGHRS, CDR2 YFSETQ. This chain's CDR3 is CASSLDGVREKLFF. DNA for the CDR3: TGCGCCAGCAGCTTGGACGGGGTTAGGGAAAAACTGTTTTTT.

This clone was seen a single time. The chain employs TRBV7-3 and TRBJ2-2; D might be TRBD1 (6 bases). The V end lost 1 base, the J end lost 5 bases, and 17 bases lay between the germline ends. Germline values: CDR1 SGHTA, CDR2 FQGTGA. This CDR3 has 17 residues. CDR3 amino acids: CASSLRSGRGRTGELFF. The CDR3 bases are TGTGCCAGCAGCTTAAGATCCGGCAGGGGTCGAACCGGGGAGCTGTTTTTT.

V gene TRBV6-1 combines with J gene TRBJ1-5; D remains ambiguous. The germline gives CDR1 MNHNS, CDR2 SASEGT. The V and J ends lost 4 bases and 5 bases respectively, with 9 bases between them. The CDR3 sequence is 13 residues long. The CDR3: CASSAVYHQPQHF. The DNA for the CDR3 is TGTGCCAGCAGTGCGGTCTATCATCAGCCCCAGCATTTT.

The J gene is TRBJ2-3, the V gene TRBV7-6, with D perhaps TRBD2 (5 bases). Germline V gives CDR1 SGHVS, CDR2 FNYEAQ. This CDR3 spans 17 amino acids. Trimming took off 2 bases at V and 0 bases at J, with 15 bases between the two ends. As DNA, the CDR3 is TGTGCCAGCAGCTTAAGCGGCGGCCCCTTTAGCACAGATACGCAGTATTTT. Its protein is CASSLSGGPFSTDTQYF. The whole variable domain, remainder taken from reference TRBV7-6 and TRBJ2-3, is GAGVSQSPRYKVTKRGQDVALRCDPISGHVSLYWYRQALGQGPEFLTYFNYEAQQDKSGLPNDRFSAERPEGSISTLTIQRTEQRDSAMYRCASSLSGGPFSTDTQYFGPGTRLTVL.

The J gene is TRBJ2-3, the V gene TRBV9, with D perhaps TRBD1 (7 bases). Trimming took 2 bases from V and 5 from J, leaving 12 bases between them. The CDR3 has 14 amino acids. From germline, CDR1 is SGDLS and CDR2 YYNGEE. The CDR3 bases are TGTGCCAGCAGCGTGGAGGGGGCAGGAGATACGCAGTATTTT. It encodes CASSVEGAGDTQYF. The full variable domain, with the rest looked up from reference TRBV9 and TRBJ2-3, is DSGVTQTPKHLITATGQRVTLRCSPRSGDLSVYWYQQSLDQGLQFLIQYYNGEERAKGNILERFSAQQFPDLHSELNLSSLELGDSALYFCASSVEGAGDTQYFGPGTRLTVL.

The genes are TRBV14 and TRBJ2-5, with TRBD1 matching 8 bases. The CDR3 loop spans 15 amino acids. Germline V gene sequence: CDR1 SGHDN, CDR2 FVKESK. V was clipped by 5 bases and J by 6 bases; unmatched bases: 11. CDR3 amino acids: CASSNPTQGAKTQYF. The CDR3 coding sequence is TGTGCCAGCAGCAACCCGACTCAGGGGGCAAAGACCCAGTACTTC.

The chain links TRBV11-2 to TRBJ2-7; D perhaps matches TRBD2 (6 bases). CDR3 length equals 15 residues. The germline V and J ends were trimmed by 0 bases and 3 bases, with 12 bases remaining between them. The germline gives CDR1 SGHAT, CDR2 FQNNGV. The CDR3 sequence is CASSLDLAFHYEQYF. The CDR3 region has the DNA TGTGCCAGCAGCTTAGACCTAGCGTTCCACTACGAGCAGTACTTC.

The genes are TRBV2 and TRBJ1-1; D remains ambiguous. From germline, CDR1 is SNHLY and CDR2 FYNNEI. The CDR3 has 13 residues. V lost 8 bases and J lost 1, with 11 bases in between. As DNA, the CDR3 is TGTGCCAGCGGCCGGGAATCGAACACTGAAGCTTTCTTT. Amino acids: CASGRESNTEAFF.

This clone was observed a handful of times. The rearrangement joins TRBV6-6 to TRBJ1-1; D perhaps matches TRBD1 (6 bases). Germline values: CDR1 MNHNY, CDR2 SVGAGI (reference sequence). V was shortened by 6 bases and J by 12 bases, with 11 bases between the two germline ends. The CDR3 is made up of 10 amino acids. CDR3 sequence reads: CASRGQYSFF. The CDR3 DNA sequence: TGTGCCAGCAGAGGACAGTATTCTTTCTTT.

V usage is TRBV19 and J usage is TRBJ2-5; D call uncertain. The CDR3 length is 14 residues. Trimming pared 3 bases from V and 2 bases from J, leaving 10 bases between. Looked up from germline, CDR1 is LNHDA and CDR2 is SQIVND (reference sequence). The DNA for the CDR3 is TGTGCCAGTAGTATGAGAAGCCTTCAAGAGACCCAGTACTTC. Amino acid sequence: CASSMRSLQETQYF.

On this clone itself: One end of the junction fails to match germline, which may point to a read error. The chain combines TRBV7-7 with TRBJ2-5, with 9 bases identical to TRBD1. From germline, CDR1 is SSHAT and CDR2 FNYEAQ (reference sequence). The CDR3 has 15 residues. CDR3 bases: TGTGCTAGCAGCTCGGGGACAGGGACTTGGGAGACCCAGTACTTC. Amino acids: CASSSGTGTWETQYF.

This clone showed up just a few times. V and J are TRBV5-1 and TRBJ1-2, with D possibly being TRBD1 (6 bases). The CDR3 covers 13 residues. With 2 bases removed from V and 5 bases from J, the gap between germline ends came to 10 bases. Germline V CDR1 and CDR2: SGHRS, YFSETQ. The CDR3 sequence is CASSLQDSYGYTF. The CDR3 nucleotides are TGCGCCAGCAGCTTACAGGACAGTTATGGCTACACCTTC.

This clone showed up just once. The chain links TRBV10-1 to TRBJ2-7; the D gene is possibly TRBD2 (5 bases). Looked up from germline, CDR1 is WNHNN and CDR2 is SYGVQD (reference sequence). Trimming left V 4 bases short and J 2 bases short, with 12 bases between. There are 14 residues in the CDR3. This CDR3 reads CASSASGVPYEQYF. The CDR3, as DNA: TGCGCCAGCAGTGCCAGCGGAGTCCCCTACGAGCAGTACTTC.

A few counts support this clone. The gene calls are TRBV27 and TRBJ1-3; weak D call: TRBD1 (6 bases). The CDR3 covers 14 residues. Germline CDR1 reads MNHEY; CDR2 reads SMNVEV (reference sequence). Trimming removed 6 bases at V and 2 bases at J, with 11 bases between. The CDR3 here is CASRPTGTGNTIYF. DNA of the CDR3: TGTGCCAGCAGGCCGACAGGAACTGGAAACACCATATATTTT.

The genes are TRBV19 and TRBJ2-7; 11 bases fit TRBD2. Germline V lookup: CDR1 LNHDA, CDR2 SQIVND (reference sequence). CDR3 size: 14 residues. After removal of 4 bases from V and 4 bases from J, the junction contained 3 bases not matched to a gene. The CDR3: CASSTGLAEYEQYF. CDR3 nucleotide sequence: TGTGCCAGTAGTACGGGACTAGCGGAATACGAGCAGTACTTC.